This T cell receptor beta chain was sequenced in a study of T cells in tumors after PD-1 blockade. Study information: Blood samples averaged 113,528 templates (range about 23,000-260,000) and some 35,000 unique clonotypes. Study conclusions and caveats: Some novel exhausted tumor clones appeared in pre-treatment blood, suggesting peripheral recruitment.

The CDR3 extends over 12 amino acids. V trimming: 7 bases; J trimming: 7 bases; junction bases outside the gene matches: 5. Germline V CDR1 and CDR2: SGHDT, YYEEEE. TCRdb's table, derived via immunoSEQ multiplex PCR, lists solely in-frame clones and lacks some. The sample shows around 50,000 clones, 75% to 80% of them seen only once. About this clone: Antigen: not known.

The sequences come from PBMCs, collected before anti-PD-1 treatment. This sequence joins TRBV5-6 and TRBJ2-4, with 7 bases identical to TRBD2. The receptor was isolated from a human donor with basal cell carcinoma. The CDR3 nucleotides read TGTGCCAGCCGCGGGGGAGGGAACATTCAGTACTTC. Its translation is CASRGGGNIQYF.